This T cell receptor (beta chain) is from a study of regulatory T cells in long-lasting Graves disease. Study background: Duration of antithyroid drug therapy among newly diagnosed Graves' patients was under 3 months.

Sample time point: newly diagnosed GD, antithyroid drugs for less than 3 months. After RNA was extracted from PBMCs, the TCR library was made from it. This CDR3 has 14 residues. The V gene lost 5 bases and the J gene lost 4 bases, with 9 bases spanning the gap. Germline V gene data show CDR1 as SEHNR and CDR2 as FQNEAQ (reference sequence). The authors built TCR beta libraries using iRepertoire HTBI primers and Arm-PCR of CDR3 regions. Original methodology: The identification of 55 to 70 TRBV and roughly 14 TRBJ segments was made across samples. TCRdb recomputed calls from the multiplex PCR reads with MiXCR, one row per CDR3 protein. The V and J calls were not made by the authors but by TCRdb's processing. The sample holds about 460,000 distinct CDR3 sequences; 14% are singletons and the top ten take roughly 18%. These records were also assigned to another study, of T cells in Graves' hyperthyroidism and ophthalmopathy.

This receptor was identified in a woman in her fifties or sixties with Graves disease. The specimen was peripheral blood mononuclear cells (PBMCs), collected at new diagnosis, from a patient treated with antithyroid drugs. The chain couples TRBV7-9 to TRBJ2-6; D assignment may be TRBD1 or TRBD2 (5 bases each). The CDR3 DNA reads as TGTGCCAGCAGCCCCGGGGCCGGGGCCAACGTCCTGACTTTC. It encodes CASSPGAGANVLTF.